These 16 T cell receptor beta chains were all obtained from the same sample, sequenced in a study of glioma-infiltrating T cells. Using RNA template, CDR3s of TCR alpha and beta were amplified with iRepertoire arm-PCR. Each CDR3 protein gets one entry after TCRdb re-called the multiplex PCR reads with MiXCR. Found here are approximately 90,000 distinct CDR3 sequences, 20% to 25% of them singletons; the top ten hold over 5.5%. Sequenced input: glioma tissue, nonneoplastic brain tissue, or PBMCs (not recorded which). These receptors all come from a human donor with low-grade glioma or glioblastoma, undergoing nonglioma brain surgery, or in good health (not recorded which).

In its sample, this clonotype was seen many times. The chain has TRBV7-8 and TRBJ1-6; 8 bases line up with TRBD1. V was pared by 4 bases and J by 6 bases, with 2 bases of the junction left unmatched. Germline-derived CDR1 and CDR2 are SGHVS and FQNEAQ. The CDR3 runs to 14 residues. Here the CDR3 DNA reads TGTGCCAGCAGCTCCGACAGGGGTAATTCACCCCTCCACTTT. Its translation: CASSSDRGNSPLHF.

Regarding this clonotype: This may come from a read error, since a much larger clone is one base off. The chain couples TRBV3-1 to TRBJ2-5; D unclear. Germline V gene lookup returns CDR1 LGHDT and CDR2 YNNKEL (reference sequence). The CDR3 runs to 14 residues. CDR3 sequence reads: CASSQGYGQEAQYF. DNA for the CDR3: TGTGCCAGCAGCCAAGGGTACGGCCAAGAGGCCCAGTACTTC.

The sample holds a few counts of this clonotype. The rearrangement uses TRBV29-1 and TRBJ1-1; 7 bases are a match to TRBD1. This CDR3 spans 12 amino acids. The V gene's germline CDR1 is SQVTM and CDR2 ANQGSEA. With V trimmed by 4 bases and J by 8 bases, 7 bases remained unmatched. The CDR3 loop reads CSVGIQGREAFF. CDR3 sequence (DNA): TGCAGCGTTGGGATACAGGGGAGAGAAGCTTTCTTT.

The sample holds many counts of this clonotype. The chain joins TRBV2 to TRBJ1-2; no reliable D call. CDR1 is SNHLY and CDR2 is FYNNEI in the germline V gene. Trimming cost V 4 bases and J 3 bases, with 6 bases left between them. The CDR3 has 12 residues. The CDR3 coding sequence is TGTGCCAGCAGTGGGTTATACTATGGCTACACCTTC. Residues: CASSGLYYGYTF. Full variable domain (remainder filled in from reference TRBV2 and TRBJ1-2): EPEVTQTPSHQVTQMGQEVILRCVPISNHLYFYWYRQILGQKVEFLVSFYNNEISEKSEIFDDQFSVERPDGSNFTLKIRSTKLEDSAMYFCASSGLYYGYTFGSGTRLTVV.

The rearrangement joins TRBV4-2 to TRBJ1-6; 9 positions agree with TRBD1. This CDR3 has 19 residues. Germline CDR1 and CDR2: LGHNA and YNFKEQ. The ends lost 2 bases at V and 4 bases at J; junction bases unmatched: 12. CDR3 coding DNA: TGTGCCAGCAGCCAATACCCCTTGGGACAGGGCGGTTATAATTCACCCCTCCACTTT. Translated, it gives CASSQYPLGQGGYNSPLHF.

V is TRBV4-2 and J is TRBJ2-3, with 7 bases matching TRBD2. This CDR3 region has 17 residues. Germline lookup yields CDR1 LGHNA and CDR2 YNFKEQ. Unmatched junction bases numbered 13, after V lost 6 bases and J lost 1 base. CDR3 nucleotide sequence: TGTGCCAGCAGTCAACAGAGGGCGGGAGCCGGCACAGATACGCAGTATTTT. Translation gives CASSQQRAGAGTDTQYF.

This clonotype was recorded a few times. The rearrangement uses TRBV18 and TRBJ2-2; D call uncertain. The V gene lost 2 bases and the J gene lost 0 bases, with 13 bases spanning the gap. The length of the CDR3 is 17 residues. Germline V gene data show CDR1 as KGHSH and CDR2 as LQKENI. The CDR3 DNA follows: TGTGCCAGCTCACCAGAACGGAGACCCGCGAACACCGGGGAGCTGTTTTTT. Its protein product is CASSPERRPANTGELFF.

Worth noting for this clonotype: A much bigger clone sits one base away, suggesting this may be a read error. The V call is TRBV24-1, the J call TRBJ1-4; tentative D call: TRBD1 (6 bases). V lost 2 bases and J 0 bases, leaving 21 bases between the germline ends. CDR3 length: 20 residues. Germline V gene lookup returns CDR1 KGHDR and CDR2 SFDVKD. CDR3 loop: CATSDSQTGWALATNEKLFF. CDR3 DNA: TGTGCCACCAGTGATTCCCAAACAGGGTGGGCCCTAGCAACTAATGAAAAACTGTTTTTT.

In this sample, this clonotype turned up many times. The DNA for the CDR3 is TGTGCCAGCAGCTTAGCACTAGCGGGGGGCAAGGATACGCAGTATTTT. Translating it yields CASSLALAGGKDTQYF. The V and J genes are TRBV7-2 and TRBJ2-3; 12 nucleotides agree with TRBD2. This CDR3 contains 16 residues. CDR1 and CDR2 from the germline V gene are SGHTA and FQGNSA. V dropped 0 bases and J dropped 6; count of bases not matched to a gene: 4.

The J gene is TRBJ1-6, the V gene TRBV19; D remains ambiguous. Looked up from germline, CDR1 is LNHDA and CDR2 is SQIVND (reference sequence). The CDR3 covers 14 residues. With 3 bases removed from V and 7 bases from J, the gap between germline ends came to 10 bases. The CDR3 DNA reads as TGTGCCAGTAGTATTCCGGGAGGAAATTCACCCCTCCACTTT. This translates into CASSIPGGNSPLHF.

Concerning this clonotype itself: A much larger clone lies a single base off, so this may be a read error. The genes are TRBV2 and TRBJ1-2; no definite D call. V lost 3 bases, J lost 0 bases, and 11 bases lay in between. Per germline, CDR1 SNHLY and CDR2 FYNNEI. There are 15 residues in the CDR3. Written as DNA, the CDR3 is TGTGCCAGCAGTGATTGGCAGGATACTAACTATGGCTACACCTTC. Its protein is CASSDWQDTNYGYTF.

This clonotype came up many times. The chain joins TRBV29-1 to TRBJ2-3, with a possible D match to TRBD2 (5 bases). The ends were cut back, 4 bases at V and 5 bases at J, with 7 bases in the middle. The length of the CDR3 is 11 residues. Per the germline V gene, CDR1 is SQVTM and CDR2 is ANQGSEA. The CDR3, as DNA: TGCAGCGTTGTAGCGTTAGATACGCAGTATTTT. This sequence encodes CSVVALDTQYF.

This clonotype appeared many times. This sequence joins TRBV7-2 and TRBJ2-7, with D perhaps matching TRBD1 (7 bases). Germline V gene lookup returns CDR1 SGHTA and CDR2 FQGNSA. The V gene lost 5 bases and the J gene lost 3 bases, with 11 bases spanning the gap. The CDR3 spans 13 residues. CDR3 nucleotides: TGTGCCAGCAGCCGACAGGGAGGCTACGAGCAGTACTTC. Translated, it gives CASSRQGGYEQYF.

At least ten counts were recorded for this clonotype. Being one base from a much bigger clone, this may be a read error. This sequence joins TRBV2 and TRBJ1-1; D uncertain. CDR3 length: 11 amino acids. Germline CDR1 SNHLY, CDR2 FYNNEI. V was trimmed by 6 bases and J by 0 bases, leaving 2 bases between them. CDR3: CASRLNTEAFF. In DNA, the CDR3 is TGTGCCAGCAGATTGAACACTGAAGCTTTCTTT.

This clonotype was observed a handful of times. The chain carries TRBV7-8 and TRBJ1-2; no clear D gene. The CDR3 length is 15 residues. Deletions cut 5 bases from V and 4 bases from J, with 17 bases between. The germline gives CDR1 SGHVS, CDR2 FQNEAQ. CDR3: CASSPGKDRLYGYTF. The CDR3 DNA sequence: TGTGCCAGCAGCCCCGGTAAGGACCGACTCTATGGCTACACCTTC. The variable domain in full, with the rest retrieved from reference TRBV7-8 and TRBJ1-2, is GAGVSQSPRYKVAKRGQDVALRCDPISGHVSLFWYQQALGQGPEFLTYFQNEAQLDKSGLPSDRFFAERPEGSVSTLKIQRTQQEDSAVYLCASSPGKDRLYGYTFGSGTRLTVV.

This clonotype appeared many times. The gene calls are TRBV4-1 and TRBJ2-1; 8 bases fit TRBD2. Germline values: CDR1 MGHRA, CDR2 YSYEKL. With V trimmed by 1 base and J by 0 bases, 14 bases remained unmatched. The CDR3 contains 20 residues. CDR3 sequence (DNA): TGCGCCAGCAGCCAAGGGGGTCTTAGCGGGGCCTTTAGCTCCTACAATGAGCAGTTCTTC. Translated, it gives CASSQGGLSGAFSSYNEQFF.